This TCR beta chain was recorded in a study of human T cells and chemical hapten exposure (dated by TCRdb to 2020 to 2022). Notes on the research overall: For sensitization, 2% DPC in acetone was applied to a roughly 2 cm by roughly 2 cm area of upper inner arm skin. The study tracked peripheral blood TCR repertoire changes in vivo during primary and secondary sensitization to the hapten diphenylcyclopropenone (DPC) in alopecia patients. Blood samples were taken from patients before sensitization (week 0) and at 2, 6 and about 24 weeks after DPC sensitization. Patch testing was performed on the upper back with Finn chambers containing 0.01% DPC, and the patch tests were scored after 6 days according to International Contact Dermatitis Research Group standards. Most of the patients in the cohort were female, and the cohort covered alopecia areata with under or over 50% scalp involvement, alopecia totalis and alopecia universalis. Libraries were combined into a pool for sequencing, and differences in TCR yield between samples came mainly from small differences in library volumes within the pool. Blood for TCR sequencing was provided by twenty-nine alopecia patients at one to four time points (pre-sensitization, 2, 6 and 24 weeks). Patients additionally received weekly therapeutic DPC doses to the scalp throughout the approximately 24-week study period. Overall study outcomes, separate from this receptor: Expanded TCRs formed significantly more large CDR3 similarity clusters than pre-sensitization or healthy control sets, consistent with antigen-driven responses. Patch test score correlated positively with the number of PT1 expanded TCRs, reaching significance at thresholds 8, 16 and 32 but not at 4. The number of TCRs above 1 in 1000 frequency did not change with DPC sensitization; there was no evidence of global repertoire structure alterations. Alopecia, a presumed autoimmune disease, was present in all patients, so the immune response of the patients might differ from that of healthy individuals. Repeated subsampling changed both the strength of the expansion versus patch-test correlation and the threshold at which the correlation became significant.

There are many counts of this clonotype. It lacks a known antigen. Nothing much larger sits one base from this clone, and base qualities are not available. The V and J ends are trimmed by 1 base and 7 bases, leaving 11 bases between them. The germline V gene encodes CDR1 DFQATT and CDR2 SNEGSKA (reference sequence). The CDR3 has 14 amino acids, counting the end cysteine and phenylalanine. Left in the record is the CDR3 DNA by itself, 42 bases read in frame from the first base. The time point label of this sample denotes: pre-sensitization, week 0. The treatment or condition label on this specimen signifies: therapeutic diphenylcyclopropenone sensitization with weekly scalp DPC. Blood at each patch-test visit was drawn before the patch test was applied. To be eligible, patients had to be aged 18 to 70, diagnosed with alopecia and judged suitable for DPC therapy, while pregnant patients were excluded. Unfractionated whole blood was collected in Tempus Blood RNA tubes, and total RNA was extracted from that blood.

Library method: RACE. TCRdb shows the sequencer as NextSeq 500. Library preparation attached unique molecular identifiers to individual cDNA molecules for quantitative, reproducible TCR counting. From each blood RNA sample, both TCR alpha and TCR beta chains were sequenced. For the original study's pipeline: Samples had a median of 95,638 TCRs, with a range from roughly 20,000 to 690,600. The Decombinator software suite was used to annotate the V, J and CDR3 of the TCR reads. For the PS versus PT1 abundance plots, all samples were subsampled to the same number of TCRs (28,000). TCRs were defined as expanded if absent before sensitization and observed at least eight times at the 2-week time point. TCRdb reprocessing: public reads trimmed at Q25 with fastp, clones called with MiXCR, in-frame beta chains kept. Each CDR3 protein gets just one entry, which takes the most common genes and DNA from the rows behind it. These V and J calls originate from TCRdb's pipeline instead of the authors' own analysis. This sample holds around 120,000 distinct CDR3 sequences; roughly 13% were observed only once. The ten largest account for around 2.7% of the sample.

The chain joins TRBV20-1 to TRBJ1-6; the D segment could be TRBD1, given 5 matching bases. The TCR comes from a woman between 18 and 29 years old with alopecia areata. Some clones in this sample may be carry-over from other donors' samples. The material sequenced was whole blood, taken in connection with sensitization to the hapten diphenylcyclopropenone (DPC). The nucleotide sequence reads as follows: TGCAGTGCTAGAGTGGGCAGGGAGAATTCACCCCTCCACTTT. This codes for CSARVGRENSPLHF.